The entry below gives a single T cell receptor beta chain sequence along with its context. Its target is not known. These data originate in a study of beta chain features in type 1 diabetes. The study, taken as a whole, reports: Any HLA-type effect on TCRB rearrangement remained unresolved here.

V was cut by 0 bases and J by 5 bases, with 12 bases left in between. This CDR3 is built from 15 residues. Germline CDR1 is KGHSH and CDR2 is LQKENI. What was sequenced were expressed TCRB transcripts, since all of the isolated RNA had been reverse transcribed. TCRdb's table, derived via immunoSEQ multiplex PCR, lists solely in-frame clones and lacks some. The repertoire holds hundreds of thousands of clones, with 11% to 15% as singletons. A CD45RO/CCR7/CD25/CD127/CD95/CD27 panel sorted naive, central memory, regulatory and stem cell-like memory CD4+ cells. This chain connects TRBV18 to TRBJ2-3, with D possibly TRBD1 on 6 matching bases. This receptor was identified in a woman aged 40 to 50 in good health. The sample consisted of naive CD4+ T cells from blood. The CDR3 sequence: CASSPPGASGDTQYF. The CDR3 DNA sequence: TGTGCCAGCTCACCACCGGGGGCTTCGGGAGATACGCAGTATTTT.